This T cell receptor (beta chain) was sequenced for a study of radiation and T cells in renal cell carcinoma. Across the whole study: Nephrectomy followed 15 Gy stereotactic body radiation by 4 weeks. Whole-study results and caveats: Without pretreatment biopsies, baseline tumor clonotype presence was undetermined. Top tumor clonotypes rose in blood 2 weeks post-radiation, then contracted.

TCRdb keeps only in-frame clones here, not all; method: immunoSEQ multiplex PCR. The repertoire holds tens of thousands of clones, with around 78% as singletons. The time point denotes: baseline pretreatment blood. Treatment given: 15 Gy SBRT to primary tumor, nephrectomy 4 weeks later. This clone was seen just once. Its target is unknown. This TCR came from a man aged 60-69 years with renal cell carcinoma. The source was blood, collected from a patient whose treatment included radiotherapy and nephrectomy.

CDR3 in amino acids: CASSNGGIRDRDYGYTF. The CDR3 region has the DNA TGTGCCAGCAGCAATGGCGGAATCCGGGACCGAGACTATGGCTACACCTTC. The chain recombines TRBV21-1 with TRBJ1-2. TRBV21-1 is deemed a pseudogene. The CDR3 has 17 residues.